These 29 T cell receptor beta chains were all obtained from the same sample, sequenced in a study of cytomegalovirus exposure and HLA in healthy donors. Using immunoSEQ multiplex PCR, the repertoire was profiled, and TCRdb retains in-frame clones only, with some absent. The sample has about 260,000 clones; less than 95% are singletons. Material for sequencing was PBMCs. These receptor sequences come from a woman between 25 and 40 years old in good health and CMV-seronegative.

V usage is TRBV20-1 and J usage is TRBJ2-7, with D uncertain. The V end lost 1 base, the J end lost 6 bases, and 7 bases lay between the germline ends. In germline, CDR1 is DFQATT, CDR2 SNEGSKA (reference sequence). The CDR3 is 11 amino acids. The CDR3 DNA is TGCAGTGCTAGAGTAGCTGGCGAGCAGTACTTC. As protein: CSARVAGEQYF.

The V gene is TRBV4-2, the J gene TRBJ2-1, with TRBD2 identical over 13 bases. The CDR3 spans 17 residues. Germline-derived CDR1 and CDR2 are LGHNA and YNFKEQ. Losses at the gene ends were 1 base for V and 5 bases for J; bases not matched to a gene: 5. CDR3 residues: CASSQGLAGGLNNEQFF. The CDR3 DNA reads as TGTGCCAGCAGCCAAGGACTAGCGGGAGGCCTAAACAATGAGCAGTTCTTC.

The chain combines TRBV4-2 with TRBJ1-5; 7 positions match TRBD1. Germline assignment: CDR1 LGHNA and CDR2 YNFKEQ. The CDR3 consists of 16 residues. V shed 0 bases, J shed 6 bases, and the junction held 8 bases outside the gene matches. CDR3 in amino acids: CASSQDATGRGQPQHF. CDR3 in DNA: TGTGCCAGCAGCCAAGATGCGACAGGGAGGGGTCAGCCCCAGCATTTT.

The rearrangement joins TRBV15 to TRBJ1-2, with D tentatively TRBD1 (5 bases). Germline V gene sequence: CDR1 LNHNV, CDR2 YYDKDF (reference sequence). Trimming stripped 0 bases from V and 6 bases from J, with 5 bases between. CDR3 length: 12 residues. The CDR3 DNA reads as TGTGCCACCAGCAGAGAAGGGGATGGCTACACCTTC. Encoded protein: CATSREGDGYTF.

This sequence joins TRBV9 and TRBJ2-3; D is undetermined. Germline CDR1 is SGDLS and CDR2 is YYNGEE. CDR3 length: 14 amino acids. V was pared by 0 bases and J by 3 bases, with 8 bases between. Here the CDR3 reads CASSVATFTDTQYF. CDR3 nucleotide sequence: TGTGCCAGCAGCGTAGCAACGTTTACAGATACGCAGTATTTT.

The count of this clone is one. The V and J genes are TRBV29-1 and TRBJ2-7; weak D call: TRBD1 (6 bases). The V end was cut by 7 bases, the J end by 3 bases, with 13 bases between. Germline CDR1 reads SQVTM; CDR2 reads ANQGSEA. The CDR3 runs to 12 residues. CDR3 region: CSGEGDGYEQYF. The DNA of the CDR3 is TGCAGCGGCGAGGGGGACGGCTACGAGCAGTACTTC.

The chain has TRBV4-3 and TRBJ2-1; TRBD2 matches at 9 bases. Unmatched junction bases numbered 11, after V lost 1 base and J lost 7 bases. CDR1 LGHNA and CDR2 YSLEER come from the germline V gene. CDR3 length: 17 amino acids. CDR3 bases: TGCGCCAGCAGCCAAGGGAGCGGGGGGTTAAGTCGGAATGAGCAGTTCTTC. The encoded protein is CASSQGSGGLSRNEQFF.

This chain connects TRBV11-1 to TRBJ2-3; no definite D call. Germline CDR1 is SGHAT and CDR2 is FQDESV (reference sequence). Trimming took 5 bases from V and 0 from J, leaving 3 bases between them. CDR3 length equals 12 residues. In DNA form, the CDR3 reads TGTGCCAGCAGCCTGAGCACAGATACGCAGTATTTT. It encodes CASSLSTDTQYF.

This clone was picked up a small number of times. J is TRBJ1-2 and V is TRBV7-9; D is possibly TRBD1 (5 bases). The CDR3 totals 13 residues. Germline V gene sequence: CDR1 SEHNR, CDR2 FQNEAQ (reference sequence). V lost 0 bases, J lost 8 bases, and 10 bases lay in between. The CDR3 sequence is CASSLADGAGYTF. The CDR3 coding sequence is TGTGCCAGCAGCTTAGCTGACGGGGCCGGCTACACCTTC.

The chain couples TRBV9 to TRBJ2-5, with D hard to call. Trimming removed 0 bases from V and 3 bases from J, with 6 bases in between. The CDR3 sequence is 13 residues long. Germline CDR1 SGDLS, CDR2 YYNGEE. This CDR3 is CASSVVSEETQYF. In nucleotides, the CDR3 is TGTGCCAGCAGCGTAGTTTCAGAAGAGACCCAGTACTTC. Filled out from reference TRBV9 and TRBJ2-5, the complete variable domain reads DSGVTQTPKHLITATGQRVTLRCSPRSGDLSVYWYQQSLDQGLQFLIQYYNGEERAKGNILERFSAQQFPDLHSELNLSSLELGDSALYFCASSVVSEETQYFGPGTRLLVL.

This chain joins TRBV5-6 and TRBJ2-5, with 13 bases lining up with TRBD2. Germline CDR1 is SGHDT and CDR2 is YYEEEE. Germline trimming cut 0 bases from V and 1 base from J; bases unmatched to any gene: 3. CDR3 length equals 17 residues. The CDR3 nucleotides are TGTGCCAGCAGCTTGGGACTAGCGGGAGGAGGCCAAGAGACCCAGTACTTC. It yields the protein CASSLGLAGGGQETQYF.

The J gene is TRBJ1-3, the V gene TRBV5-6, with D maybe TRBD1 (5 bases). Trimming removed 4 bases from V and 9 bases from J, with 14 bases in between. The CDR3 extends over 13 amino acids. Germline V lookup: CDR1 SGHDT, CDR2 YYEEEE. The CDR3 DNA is TGTGCCAGCAGCCTCTCCCGGGGGGGCACCATATATTTT. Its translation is CASSLSRGGTIYF.

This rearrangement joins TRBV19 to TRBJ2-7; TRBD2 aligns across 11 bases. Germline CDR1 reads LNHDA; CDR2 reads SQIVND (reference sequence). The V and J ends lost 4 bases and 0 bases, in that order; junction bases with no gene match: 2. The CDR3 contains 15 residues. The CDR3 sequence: CASSKTSGNSYEQYF. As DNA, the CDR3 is TGTGCCAGTAGTAAGACTAGCGGGAACTCCTACGAGCAGTACTTC.

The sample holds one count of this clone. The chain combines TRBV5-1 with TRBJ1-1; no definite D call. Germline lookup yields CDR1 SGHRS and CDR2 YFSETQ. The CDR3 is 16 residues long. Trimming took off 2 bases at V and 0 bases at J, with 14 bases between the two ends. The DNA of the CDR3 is TGCGCCAGCAGCTTTTACAGCATAGACATGAACACTGAAGCTTTCTTT. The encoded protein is CASSFYSIDMNTEAFF.

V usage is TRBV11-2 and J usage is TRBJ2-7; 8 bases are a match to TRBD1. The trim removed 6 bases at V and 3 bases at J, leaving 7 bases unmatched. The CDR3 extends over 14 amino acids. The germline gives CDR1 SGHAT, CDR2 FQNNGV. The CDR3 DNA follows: TGTGCCAGCAGTAATGACAGGGGAGGCTACGAGCAGTACTTC. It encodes CASSNDRGGYEQYF. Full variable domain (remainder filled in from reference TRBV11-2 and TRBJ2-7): EAGVAQSPRYKIIEKRQSVAFWCNPISGHATLYWYQQILGQGPKLLIQFQNNGVVDDSQLPKDRFSAERLKGVDSTLKIQPAKLEDSAVYLCASSNDRGGYEQYFGPGTRLTVT.

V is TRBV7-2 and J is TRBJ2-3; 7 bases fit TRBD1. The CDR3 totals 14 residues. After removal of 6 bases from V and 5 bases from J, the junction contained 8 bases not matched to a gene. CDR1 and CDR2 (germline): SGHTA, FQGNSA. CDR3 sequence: CASRTGTDQDTQYF. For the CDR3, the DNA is TGTGCCAGCAGAACCGGGACAGACCAAGATACGCAGTATTTT.

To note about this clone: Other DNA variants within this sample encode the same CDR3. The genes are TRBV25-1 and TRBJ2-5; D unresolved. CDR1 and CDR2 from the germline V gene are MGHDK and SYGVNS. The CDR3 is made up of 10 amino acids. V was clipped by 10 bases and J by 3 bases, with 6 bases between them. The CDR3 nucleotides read TGTGCCACCCTAAAAGAGACCCAGTACTTC. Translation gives CATLKETQYF.

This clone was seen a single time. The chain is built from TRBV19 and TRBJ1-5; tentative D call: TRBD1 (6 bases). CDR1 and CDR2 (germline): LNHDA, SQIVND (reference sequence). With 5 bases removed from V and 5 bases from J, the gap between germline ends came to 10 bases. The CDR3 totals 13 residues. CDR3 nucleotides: TGTGCCAGTAGTCCCGGGACATATCAGCCCCAGCATTTT. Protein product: CASSPGTYQPQHF.

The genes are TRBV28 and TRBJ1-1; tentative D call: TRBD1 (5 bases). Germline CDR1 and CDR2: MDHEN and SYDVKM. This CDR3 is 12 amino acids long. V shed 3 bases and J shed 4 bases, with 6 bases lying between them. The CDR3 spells CASSLGLTEAFF. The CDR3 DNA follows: TGTGCCAGCAGTTTGGGGCTCACTGAAGCTTTCTTT. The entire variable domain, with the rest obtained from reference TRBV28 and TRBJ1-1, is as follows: DVKVTQSSRYLVKRTGEKVFLECVQDMDHENMFWYRQDPGLGLRLIYFSYDVKMKEKGDIPEGYSVSREKKERFSLILESASTNQTSMYLCASSLGLTEAFFGQGTRLTVV.

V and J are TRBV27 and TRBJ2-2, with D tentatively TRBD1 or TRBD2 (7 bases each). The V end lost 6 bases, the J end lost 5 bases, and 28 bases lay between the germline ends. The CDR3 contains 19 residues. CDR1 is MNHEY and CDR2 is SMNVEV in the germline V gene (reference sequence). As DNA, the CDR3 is TGTGCCAGCAGACCTCCCCAGGGGGGCGGGGGTATAGGGACCGGGGAGCTGTTTTTT. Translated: CASRPPQGGGGIGTGELFF.

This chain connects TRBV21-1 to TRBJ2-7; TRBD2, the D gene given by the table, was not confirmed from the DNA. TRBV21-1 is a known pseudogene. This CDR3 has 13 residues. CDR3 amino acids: CASSRLAVWEQYF. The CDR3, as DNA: TGTGCCAGCAGCCGACTAGCGGTGTGGGAGCAGTACTTC.

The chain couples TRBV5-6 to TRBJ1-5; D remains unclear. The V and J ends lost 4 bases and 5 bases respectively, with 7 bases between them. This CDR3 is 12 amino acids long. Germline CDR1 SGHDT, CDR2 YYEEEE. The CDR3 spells CASSDGDQPQHF. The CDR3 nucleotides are TGTGCCAGCAGCGACGGAGATCAGCCCCAGCATTTT.

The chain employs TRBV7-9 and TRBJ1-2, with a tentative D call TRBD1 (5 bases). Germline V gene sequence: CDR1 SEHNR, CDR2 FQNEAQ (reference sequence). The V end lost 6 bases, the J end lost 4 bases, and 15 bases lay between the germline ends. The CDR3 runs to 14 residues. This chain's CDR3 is CASSFLGPLYGYTF. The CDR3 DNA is TGTGCCAGCAGTTTTTTGGGACCGCTCTATGGCTACACCTTC.

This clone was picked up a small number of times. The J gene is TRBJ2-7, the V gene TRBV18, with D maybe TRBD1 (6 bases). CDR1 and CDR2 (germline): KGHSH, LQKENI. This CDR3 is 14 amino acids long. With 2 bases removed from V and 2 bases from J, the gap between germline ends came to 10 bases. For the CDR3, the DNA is TGTGCCAGCTCACCAAAGGGACACACCTACGAGCAGTACTTC. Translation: CASSPKGHTYEQYF.

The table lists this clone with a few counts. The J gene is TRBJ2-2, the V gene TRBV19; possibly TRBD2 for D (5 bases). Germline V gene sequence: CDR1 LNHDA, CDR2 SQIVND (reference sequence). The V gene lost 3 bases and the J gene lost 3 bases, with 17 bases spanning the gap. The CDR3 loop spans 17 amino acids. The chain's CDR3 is CASSMARTWRHTGELFF. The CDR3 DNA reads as TGTGCCAGTAGTATGGCCCGGACGTGGAGGCACACCGGGGAGCTGTTTTTT.

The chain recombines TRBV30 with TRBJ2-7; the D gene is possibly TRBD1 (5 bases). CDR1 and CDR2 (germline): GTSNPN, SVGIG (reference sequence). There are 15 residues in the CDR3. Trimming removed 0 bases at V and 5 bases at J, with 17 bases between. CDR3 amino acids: CAWSVRQGLWNEQYF. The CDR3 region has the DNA TGTGCCTGGAGTGTAAGGCAGGGCCTCTGGAACGAGCAGTACTTC.

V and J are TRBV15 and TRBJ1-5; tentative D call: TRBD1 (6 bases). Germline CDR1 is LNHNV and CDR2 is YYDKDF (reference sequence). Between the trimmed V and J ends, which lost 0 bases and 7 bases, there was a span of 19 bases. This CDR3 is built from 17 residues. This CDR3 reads CATSRDRVAGVGQPQHF. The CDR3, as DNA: TGTGCCACCAGCAGAGATCGGGTCGCAGGGGTAGGACAGCCCCAGCATTTT.

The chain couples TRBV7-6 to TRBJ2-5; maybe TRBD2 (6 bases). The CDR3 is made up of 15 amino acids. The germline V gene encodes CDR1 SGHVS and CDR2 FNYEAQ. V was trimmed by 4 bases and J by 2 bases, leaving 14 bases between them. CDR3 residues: CASSSLVGGQETQYF. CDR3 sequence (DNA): TGTGCCAGCAGCTCACTCGTGGGAGGACAAGAGACCCAGTACTTC.

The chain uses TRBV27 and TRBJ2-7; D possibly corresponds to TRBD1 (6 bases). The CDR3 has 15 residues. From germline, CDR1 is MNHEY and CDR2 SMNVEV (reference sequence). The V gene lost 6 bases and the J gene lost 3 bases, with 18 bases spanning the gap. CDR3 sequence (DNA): TGTGCCAGCAGAAGGGGGATCCGGAATAGCTACGAGCAGTACTTC. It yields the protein CASRRGIRNSYEQYF.